This T cell receptor (beta chain) was profiled in a study of OX40 agonist ivuxolimab in advanced cancers. Study observations and caveats: There were, on average, more expanded clones in CD8+ T cells than in CD4+.

Germline CDR1 SEHNR, CDR2 FQNEAQ (reference sequence). The CDR3 runs 13 residues. The V end lost 3 bases, the J end lost 3 bases, and 9 bases lay between the germline ends. On this clone itself: Its antigen remains unknown.

Profiling relied on immunoSEQ multiplex PCR, and the TCRdb table lists in-frame clones only, not all of them. This table has more than 35,000 clones, roughly nine tenths appearing once. The sequence was obtained from an adult with an advanced solid tumor such as melanoma, head and neck, liver or kidney cancer. This chain links TRBV7-9 with TRBJ2-7; D may be TRBD1 or TRBD2 (7 bases each). Sequenced material: CD4+ or CD8+ T cells sorted from blood, taken in a trial of the OX40 agonist ivuxolimab. The CDR3 loop is CASSFRGGYEQYF. Written as DNA, the CDR3 is TGTGCCAGCAGCTTCAGGGGGGGCTACGAGCAGTACTTC.